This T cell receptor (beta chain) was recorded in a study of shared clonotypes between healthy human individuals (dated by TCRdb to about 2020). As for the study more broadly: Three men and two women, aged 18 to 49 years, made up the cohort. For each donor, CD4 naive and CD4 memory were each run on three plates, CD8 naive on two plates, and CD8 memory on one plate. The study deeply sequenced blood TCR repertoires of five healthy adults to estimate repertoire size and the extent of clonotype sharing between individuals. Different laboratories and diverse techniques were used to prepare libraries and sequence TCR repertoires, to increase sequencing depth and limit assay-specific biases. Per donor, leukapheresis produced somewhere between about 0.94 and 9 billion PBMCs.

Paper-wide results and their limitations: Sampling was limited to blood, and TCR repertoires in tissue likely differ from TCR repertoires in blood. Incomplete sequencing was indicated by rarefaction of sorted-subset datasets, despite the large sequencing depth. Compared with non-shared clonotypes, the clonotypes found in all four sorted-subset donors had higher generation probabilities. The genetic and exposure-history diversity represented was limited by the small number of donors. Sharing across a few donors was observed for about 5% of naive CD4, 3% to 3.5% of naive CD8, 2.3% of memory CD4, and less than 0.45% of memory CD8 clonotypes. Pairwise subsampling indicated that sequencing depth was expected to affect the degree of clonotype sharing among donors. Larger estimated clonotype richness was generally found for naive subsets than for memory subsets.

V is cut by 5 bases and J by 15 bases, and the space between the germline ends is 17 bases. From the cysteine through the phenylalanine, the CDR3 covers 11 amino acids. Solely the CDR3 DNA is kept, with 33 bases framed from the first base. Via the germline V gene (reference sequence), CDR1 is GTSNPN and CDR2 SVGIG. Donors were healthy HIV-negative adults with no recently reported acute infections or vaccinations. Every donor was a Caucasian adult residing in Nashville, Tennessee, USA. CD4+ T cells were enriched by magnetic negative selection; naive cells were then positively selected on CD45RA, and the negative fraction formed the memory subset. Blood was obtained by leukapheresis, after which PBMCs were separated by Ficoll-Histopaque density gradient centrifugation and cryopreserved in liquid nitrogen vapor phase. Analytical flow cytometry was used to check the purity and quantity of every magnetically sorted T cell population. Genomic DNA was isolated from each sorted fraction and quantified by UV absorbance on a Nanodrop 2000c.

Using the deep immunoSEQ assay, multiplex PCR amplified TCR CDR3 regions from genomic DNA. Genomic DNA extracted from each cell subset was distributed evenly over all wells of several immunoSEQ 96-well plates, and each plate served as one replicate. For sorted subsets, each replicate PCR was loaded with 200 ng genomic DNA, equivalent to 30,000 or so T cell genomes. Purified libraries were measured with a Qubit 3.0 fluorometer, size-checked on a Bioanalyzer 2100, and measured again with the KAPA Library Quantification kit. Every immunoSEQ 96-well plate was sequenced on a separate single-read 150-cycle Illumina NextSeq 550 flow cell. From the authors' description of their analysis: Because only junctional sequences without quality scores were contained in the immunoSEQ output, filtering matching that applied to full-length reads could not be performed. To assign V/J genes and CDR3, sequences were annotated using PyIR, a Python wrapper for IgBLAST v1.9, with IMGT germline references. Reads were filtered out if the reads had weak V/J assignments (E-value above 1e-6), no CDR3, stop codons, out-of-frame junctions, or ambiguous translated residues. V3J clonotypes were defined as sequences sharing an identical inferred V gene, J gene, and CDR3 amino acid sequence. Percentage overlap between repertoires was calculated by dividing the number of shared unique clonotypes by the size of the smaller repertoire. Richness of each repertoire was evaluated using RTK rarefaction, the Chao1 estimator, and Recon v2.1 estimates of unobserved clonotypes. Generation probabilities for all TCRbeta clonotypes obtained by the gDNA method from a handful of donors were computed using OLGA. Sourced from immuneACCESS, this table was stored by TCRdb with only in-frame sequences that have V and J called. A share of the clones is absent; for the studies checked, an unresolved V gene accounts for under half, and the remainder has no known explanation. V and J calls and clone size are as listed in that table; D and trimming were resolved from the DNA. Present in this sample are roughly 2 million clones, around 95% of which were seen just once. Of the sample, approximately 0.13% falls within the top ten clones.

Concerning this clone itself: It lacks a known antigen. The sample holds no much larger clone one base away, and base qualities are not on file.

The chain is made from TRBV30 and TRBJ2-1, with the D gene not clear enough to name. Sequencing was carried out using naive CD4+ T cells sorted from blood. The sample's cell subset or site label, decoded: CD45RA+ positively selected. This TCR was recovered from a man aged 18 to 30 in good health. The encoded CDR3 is CAWAFGRSPFF. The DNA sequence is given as TGTGCCTGGGCCTTCGGCCGATCCCCGTTCTTC. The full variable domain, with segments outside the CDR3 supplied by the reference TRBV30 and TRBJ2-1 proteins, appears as SQTIHQWPATLVQPVGSPLSLECTVEGTSNPNLYWYRQAAGRGLQLLFYSVGIGQISSEVPQNLSASRPQDRQFILSSKKLLLSDSGFYLCAWAFGRSPFFGPGTRLTVL.